These 27 T cell receptor beta chains originate from one sample sequenced in a study of blood T cells in healthy people across ages. The second PCR ran about 7 to 12 cycles with a sample-barcoded 5' primer and J-beta primers. MiXCR was run by TCRdb on the 5' RACE reads, yielding one entry per CDR3 protein. The sample shows hundreds of thousands of distinct CDR3 sequences, 56% of them seen only once. Sequenced input: blood. The receptors were gathered from a man aged 35 to 55 in good health.

V and J are TRBV4-1 and TRBJ2-3; perhaps TRBD1 as D (6 bases). This CDR3 comprises 20 residues. The germline V gene encodes CDR1 MGHRA and CDR2 YSYEKL. Trimming cost V 2 bases and J 1 base, with 25 bases left between them. CDR3 nucleotide sequence: TGCGCCAGCAGCCAATCGCACACGCCAACAGGGTCCTCTGGCACAGATACGCAGTATTTT. It specifies CASSQSHTPTGSSGTDTQYF.

This chain uses TRBV7-2 with TRBJ2-2; weak D call: TRBD2 (5 bases). Germline loops: CDR1 SGHTA, CDR2 FQGNSA. V was trimmed by 6 bases and J by 4 bases, leaving 21 bases between them. The CDR3 has 17 amino acids. This chain's CDR3 is CASRYNRRARSTGELFF. For the CDR3, the DNA is TGTGCCAGCAGATATAATCGGCGGGCCCGGTCCACCGGGGAGCTGTTTTTT.

This clonotype was detected a few times. The chain has TRBV7-9 and TRBJ1-4; 10 bases agree with TRBD1. The ends lost 5 bases at V and 6 bases at J; junction bases unmatched: 12. The CDR3 runs to 17 residues. The germline V gene has CDR1 SEHNR and CDR2 FQNEAQ (reference sequence). This chain's CDR3 is CASSGGTGVGGDEKLFF. The CDR3 DNA sequence: TGTGCCAGCAGCGGCGGGACAGGGGTGGGAGGTGATGAAAAACTGTTTTTT.

This clonotype was seen many times. The gene calls are TRBV29-1 and TRBJ2-7, with 9 bases aligning to TRBD2. The V gene's germline CDR1 is SQVTM and CDR2 ANQGSEA. The CDR3 loop spans 13 amino acids. V was clipped by 6 bases and J by 3 bases; unmatched bases: 6. CDR3 sequence reads: CSVRGAGGYEQYF. For the CDR3, the DNA is TGCAGCGTCAGGGGAGCGGGAGGCTACGAGCAGTACTTC.

This clonotype came up a few times. This sequence joins TRBV4-3 and TRBJ1-5; no firm D call. The germline gives CDR1 LGHNA, CDR2 YSLEER. With 0 bases removed from V and 4 bases from J, the gap between germline ends came to 4 bases. This CDR3 has 13 residues. CDR3 in amino acids: CASSQDFNQPQHF. The DNA for the CDR3 is TGCGCCAGCAGCCAAGATTTTAATCAGCCCCAGCATTTT.

This clonotype occurred a few times. V is TRBV7-2 and J is TRBJ2-5; no clear D. This CDR3 spans 15 amino acids. V lost 1 base, J lost 1 base, and 10 bases lay in between. Germline V CDR1 and CDR2: SGHTA, FQGNSA. The CDR3, as DNA: TGTGCCAGCAGCTTAGGGCTTCCAAGCCAAGAGACCCAGTACTTC. Its protein product is CASSLGLPSQETQYF.

At least ten counts were recorded for this clonotype. This rearrangement joins TRBV7-2 to TRBJ2-7; D unresolved. Germline CDR1 SGHTA, CDR2 FQGNSA. The CDR3 has 12 residues. The V end lost 4 bases, the J end lost 1 base, and 5 bases lay between the germline ends. The DNA for the CDR3 is TGTGCCAGCAGCTCCCCGTCCTACGAGCAGTACTTC. Encoded protein: CASSSPSYEQYF. Based on the CDR3 plus reference TRBV7-2 and TRBJ2-7, the full variable domain is GAGVSQSPSNKVTEKGKDVELRCDPISGHTALYWYRQSLGQGLEFLIYFQGNSAPDKSGLPSDRFSAERTGGSVSTLTIQRTQQEDSAVYLCASSSPSYEQYFGPGTRLTVT.

This rearrangement joins TRBV29-1 to TRBJ2-5, with TRBD2 matching over 7 bases. This CDR3 is 15 amino acids long. After removal of 3 bases from V and 0 bases from J, the junction contained 7 bases not matched to a gene. Germline CDR1 reads SQVTM; CDR2 reads ANQGSEA. CDR3 nucleotides: TGCAGCGTTGAGTCAGGGAGGGGTTACCAAGAGACCCAGTACTTC. It yields the protein CSVESGRGYQETQYF.

DNA for the CDR3: TGTGCCAGCAGCCAAGGGACAAGAAATGAAAAACTGTTTTTT. As protein: CASSQGTRNEKLFF. V is TRBV4-2 and J is TRBJ1-4, with D possibly being TRBD1 (5 bases). V lost 1 base, J lost 5 bases, and 8 bases lay in between. The CDR3 totals 14 residues. Germline V gives CDR1 LGHNA, CDR2 YNFKEQ.

Turning to this clonotype: A read error may account for a junction end that differs from germline. The chain uses TRBV7-9 and TRBJ2-3, with TRBD2 matching over 9 bases. The CDR3 is 16 amino acids. CDR1 is SEHNR and CDR2 is FQNEAQ in the germline V gene (reference sequence). The CDR3 is CAGRTLAGFHTDTQYF. CDR3 sequence (DNA): TGTGCCGGCAGAACCCTAGCGGGATTCCACACAGATACGCAGTATTTT. The full variable domain, with the rest looked up from reference TRBV7-9 and TRBJ2-3, is DTGVSQNPRHKITKRGQNVTFRCDPISEHNRLYWYRQTLGQGPEFLTYFQNEAQLEKSRLLSDRFSAERPKGSFSTLEIQRTEQGDSAMYLCAGRTLAGFHTDTQYFGPGTRLTVL.

This rearrangement joins TRBV28 to TRBJ2-7, with D possibly being TRBD2 (6 bases). The J call may be in error: the DNA end matches TRBJ2-5 better. This CDR3 spans 14 amino acids. Germline CDR1 and CDR2: MDHEN and SYDVKM. CDR3 in amino acids: CASSPLADPETQYF. The DNA of the CDR3 is TGTGCCAGCAGTCCCTTAGCGGACCCGGAGACCCAGTACTTC.

The table lists this clonotype with many counts. This chain's CDR3 is CASSLTGGGQPQHF. DNA of the CDR3: TGTGCCAGCAGCTTGACAGGGGGCGGTCAGCCCCAGCATTTT. The V call is TRBV12-3 or TRBV12-4, the J call TRBJ1-5; TRBD1 matches 10 bases. The length of the CDR3 is 14 residues. Trimming at V came to 6 bases and at J to 6 bases, leaving 5 bases not matched to a gene.

This clonotype was counted between two and nine times. The rearrangement joins TRBV7-3 to TRBJ2-3; 9 bases agree with TRBD1. From germline, CDR1 is SGHTA and CDR2 FQGTGA. J lost 7 bases, V lost 5 bases, and 10 bases had no gene match. This CDR3 spans 15 amino acids. The CDR3 is CASSPNGGTGHTQYF. In DNA form, the CDR3 reads TGTGCCAGCAGCCCCAATGGGGGGACAGGGCATACGCAGTATTTT.

Turning to this clonotype: The junction and the germline gene differ at one end; a read error may be behind it. V usage is TRBV7-2 and J usage is TRBJ2-3; 7 bases match TRBD1. The CDR3 spans 16 residues. Per the germline V gene, CDR1 is SGHTA and CDR2 is FQGNSA. The CDR3: CASSLSGGSPTDTRYF. The CDR3 DNA reads TGTGCCAGCAGCTTATCAGGGGGATCGCCCACAGATACGCGGTATTTT.

In regard to this clonotype: One end of the junction does not line up with germline, which may come from a read error. V is TRBV11-2 and J is TRBJ2-3; TRBD1 agrees at 8 bases. Germline V gene lookup returns CDR1 SGHAT and CDR2 FQNNGV. The CDR3 has 15 residues. CDR3 bases: TGTGCCAGCAGCCTAGACGGGACAGGCTGGGATACGCAGTATTTT. Translated: CASSLDGTGWDTQYF. Based on the CDR3 plus reference TRBV11-2 and TRBJ2-3, the full variable domain is EAGVAQSPRYKIIEKRQSVAFWCNPISGHATLYWYQQILGQGPKLLIQFQNNGVVDDSQLPKDRFSAERLKGVDSTLKIQPAKLEDSAVYLCASSLDGTGWDTQYFGPGTRLTVL.

The chain has TRBV2 and TRBJ1-2; unclear D gene. Trimming took off 6 bases at V and 7 bases at J, with 21 bases between the two ends. CDR1 and CDR2 from the germline V gene are SNHLY and FYNNEI. This CDR3 has 15 residues. CDR3 amino acids: CASSPVGPYSPGYTF. Written as DNA, the CDR3 is TGTGCCAGCAGCCCGGTTGGGCCCTACAGTCCTGGCTACACCTTC.

This clonotype was found once. V usage is TRBV12-3 or TRBV12-4 and J usage is TRBJ1-5, with D possibly TRBD1 on 6 matching bases. This CDR3 contains 17 residues. The V and J ends lost 2 bases and 0 bases respectively, with 14 bases between them. The CDR3 DNA sequence: TGTGCCAGCAGTTTAACTTTGGGGGCTTATAGCAATCAGCCCCAGCATTTT. Its translation: CASSLTLGAYSNQPQHF.

The gene calls are TRBV20-1 and TRBJ2-1; 12 bases are a match to TRBD2. The CDR3 totals 14 residues. Germline V gene sequence: CDR1 DFQATT, CDR2 SNEGSKA (reference sequence). J gave up 6 bases and V 5 bases, and 5 bases lay outside the gene matches. CDR3 loop: CSAFGLAGINEQFF. DNA for the CDR3: TGCAGTGCTTTCGGACTAGCGGGGATCAATGAGCAGTTCTTC.

V usage is TRBV28 and J usage is TRBJ2-5; perhaps TRBD1 as D (6 bases). V shed 6 bases and J shed 0 bases, with 14 bases lying between them. This CDR3 region has 15 residues. Germline V lookup: CDR1 MDHEN, CDR2 SYDVKM. CDR3 DNA: TGTGCCAGCAGCACTATACAGGGAAACCAAGAGACCCAGTACTTC. Encoded protein: CASSTIQGNQETQYF.

This clonotype was observed once. This chain connects TRBV12-3 or TRBV12-4 to TRBJ2-5; the D gene could be TRBD1 or TRBD2 (5 bases each). The CDR3 has 15 residues. The V end lost 1 base, the J end lost 9 bases, and 18 bases lay between the germline ends. DNA for the CDR3: TGTGCCAGCAGTTTAGATGGACTTCGAGGGGAACCCCAGTACTTC. Protein: CASSLDGLRGEPQYF.

The chain joins TRBV20-1 to TRBJ2-3; 9 bases are a match to TRBD2. The ends lost 7 bases at V and 4 bases at J; junction bases unmatched: 9. Germline V CDR1 and CDR2: DFQATT, SNEGSKA (reference sequence). This CDR3 has 14 residues. Written as DNA, the CDR3 is TGCAGTGGCAGACTAGCGGTTGGGGCAGATACGCAGTATTTT. Encoded protein: CSGRLAVGADTQYF.

The V call is TRBV2, the J call TRBJ2-3; D is undetermined. The CDR3 spans 13 residues. Trimming shortened V by 5 bases and J by 2 bases, and 8 bases separated the two germline ends. Germline-derived CDR1 and CDR2 are SNHLY and FYNNEI. The CDR3, as DNA: TGTGCCAGCAGTATACGACACACAGATACGCAGTATTTT. The encoded protein is CASSIRHTDTQYF.

The chain has TRBV5-1 and TRBJ2-2; the match to TRBD2 covers 10 bases. V trimming: 6 bases; J trimming: 8 bases; junction bases outside the gene matches: 7. The CDR3 length is 14 residues. Germline V gives CDR1 SGHRS, CDR2 YFSETQ. CDR3 sequence: CASTLLAGAGELFF. CDR3 DNA: TGCGCCAGCACACTCCTAGCGGGAGCGGGGGAGCTGTTTTTT.

V is TRBV9 and J is TRBJ2-6; tentatively, D is TRBD1 or TRBD2 (5 bases each). From germline, CDR1 is SGDLS and CDR2 YYNGEE. This CDR3 region has 15 residues. V lost 6 bases to trimming and J lost 10 bases, with 20 bases between them. CDR3 in DNA: TGTGCCAGCAACGTTAGCCCCGGGACCGCTAACGTCCTGACTTTC. Translation: CASNVSPGTANVLTF. The full variable domain, with the rest looked up from reference TRBV9 and TRBJ2-6, is DSGVTQTPKHLITATGQRVTLRCSPRSGDLSVYWYQQSLDQGLQFLIQYYNGEERAKGNILERFSAQQFPDLHSELNLSSLELGDSALYFCASNVSPGTANVLTFGAGSRLTVL.

This chain joins TRBV7-3 and TRBJ1-2, with a possible D match to TRBD1 (5 bases). Looked up from germline, CDR1 is SGHTA and CDR2 is FQGTGA. Deletions cut 5 bases from V and 6 bases from J, with 13 bases between. The CDR3 is 13 amino acids. As DNA, the CDR3 is TGTGCCAGCAGCGAACGGGACGCCCATGGCTACACCTTC. Encoded protein: CASSERDAHGYTF. Variable domain in full (rest from reference TRBV7-3 and TRBJ1-2): GAGVSQTPSNKVTEKGKYVELRCDPISGHTALYWYRQSLGQGPEFLIYFQGTGAADDSGLPNDRFFAVRPEGSVSTLKIQRTERGDSAVYLCASSERDAHGYTFGSGTRLTVV.

The chain is built from TRBV7-8 and TRBJ2-1; TRBD1 matches at 9 bases. CDR1 SGHVS and CDR2 FQNEAQ come from the germline V gene. The CDR3 extends over 16 amino acids. Losses at the gene ends were 1 base for V and 4 bases for J; bases not matched to a gene: 5. The CDR3 loop reads CASSLDDRGNYNEQFF. The CDR3, as DNA: TGTGCCAGCAGCTTAGACGACAGGGGGAATTACAATGAGCAGTTCTTC.

The gene calls are TRBV6-5 and TRBJ2-5; the D is unclear. CDR1 is MNHEY and CDR2 is SVGAGI in the germline V gene. This CDR3 comprises 14 residues. V lost 0 bases to trimming and J lost 1 base, with 6 bases between them. CDR3 sequence: CASSYSAIQETQYF. CDR3 nucleotide sequence: TGTGCCAGCAGTTACTCAGCGATCCAAGAGACCCAGTACTTC.